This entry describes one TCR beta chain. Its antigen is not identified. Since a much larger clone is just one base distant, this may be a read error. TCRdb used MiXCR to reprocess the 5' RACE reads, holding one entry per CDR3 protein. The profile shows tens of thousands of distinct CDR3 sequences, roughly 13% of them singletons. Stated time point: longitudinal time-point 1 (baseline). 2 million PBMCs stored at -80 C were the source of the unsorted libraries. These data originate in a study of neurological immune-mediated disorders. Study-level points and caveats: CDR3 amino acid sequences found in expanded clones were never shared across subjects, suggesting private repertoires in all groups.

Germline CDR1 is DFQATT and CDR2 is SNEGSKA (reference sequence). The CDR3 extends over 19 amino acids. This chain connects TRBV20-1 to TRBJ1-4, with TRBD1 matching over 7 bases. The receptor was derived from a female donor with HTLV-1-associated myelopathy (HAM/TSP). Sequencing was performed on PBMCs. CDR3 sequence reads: CSSRVPTRDRAEGSEKLFF. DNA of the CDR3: TGCAGTTCTAGAGTCCCCACCAGAGACAGGGCGGAGGGTAGTGAAAAACTGTTTTTT.